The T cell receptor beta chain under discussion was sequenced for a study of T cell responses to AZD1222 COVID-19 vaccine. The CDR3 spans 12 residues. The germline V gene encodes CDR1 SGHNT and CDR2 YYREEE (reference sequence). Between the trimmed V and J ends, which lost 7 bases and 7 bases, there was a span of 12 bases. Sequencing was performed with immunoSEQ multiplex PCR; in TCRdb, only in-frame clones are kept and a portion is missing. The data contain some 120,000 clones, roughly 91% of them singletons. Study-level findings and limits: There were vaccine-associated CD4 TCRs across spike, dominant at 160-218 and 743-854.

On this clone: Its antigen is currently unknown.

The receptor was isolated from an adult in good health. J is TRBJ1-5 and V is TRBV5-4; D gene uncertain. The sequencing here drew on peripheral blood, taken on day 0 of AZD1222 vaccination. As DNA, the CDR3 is TGTGCCAGCCCGATTCACGGACAGCCCCAGCATTTT. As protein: CASPIHGQPQHF.